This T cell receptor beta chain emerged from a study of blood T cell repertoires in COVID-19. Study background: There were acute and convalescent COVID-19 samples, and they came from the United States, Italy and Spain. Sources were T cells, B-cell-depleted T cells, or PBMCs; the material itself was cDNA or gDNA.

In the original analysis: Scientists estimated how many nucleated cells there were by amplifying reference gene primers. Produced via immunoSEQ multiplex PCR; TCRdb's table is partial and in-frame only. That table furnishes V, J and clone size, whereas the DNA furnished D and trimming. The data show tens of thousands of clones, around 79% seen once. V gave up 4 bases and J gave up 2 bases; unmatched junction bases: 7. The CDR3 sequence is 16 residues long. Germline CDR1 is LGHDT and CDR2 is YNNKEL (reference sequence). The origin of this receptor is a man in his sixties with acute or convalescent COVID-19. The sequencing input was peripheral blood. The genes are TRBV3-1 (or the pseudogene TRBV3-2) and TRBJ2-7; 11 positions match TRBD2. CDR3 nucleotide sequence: TGTGCCAGCAGCCGTAAACTAGCGGGAGTCACCTACGAGCAGTACTTC. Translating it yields CASSRKLAGVTYEQYF.